Shown below are 27 T cell receptor beta chains from a single sample sequenced in a study of shared clonotypes between healthy human individuals. Only in-frame clones appear in the TCRdb table, and some are missing; sequencing was by immunoSEQ multiplex PCR. Of over 2 million clones listed, around 96% are singletons. CD45RO-negative, CCR7-positively selected cells formed the naive CD8 fraction, excluding terminally differentiated effector memory CD45RA+ cells. Material for sequencing was naive CD8+ T cells sorted from blood. These receptors were obtained from a man younger than 30 in good health.

The genes are TRBV29-1 and TRBJ2-1; tentative D call: TRBD2 (5 bases). With 6 bases removed from V and 3 bases from J, the gap between germline ends came to 18 bases. The CDR3 totals 15 residues. Germline V gene data show CDR1 as SQVTM and CDR2 as ANQGSEA. DNA of the CDR3: TGCAGCGTCCTCGGTCGGGATCGGGTCTACAATGAGCAGTTCTTC. Encoded protein: CSVLGRDRVYNEQFF.

V gene TRBV11-2 combines with J gene TRBJ2-7; D not resolved. Per germline, CDR1 SGHAT and CDR2 FQNNGV. The CDR3 spans 15 residues. The V end lost 2 bases, the J end lost 0 bases, and 11 bases lay between the germline ends. CDR3: CASSLQSVSSYEQYF. As DNA, the CDR3 is TGTGCCAGCAGCTTACAATCCGTCAGCTCCTACGAGCAGTACTTC.

The table lists this clone with a count of one. J is TRBJ2-3 and V is TRBV27, with 10 bases identical to TRBD2. The CDR3 runs 16 residues. Germline CDR1 reads MNHEY; CDR2 reads SMNVEV (reference sequence). The ends lost 5 bases at V and 4 bases at J; junction bases unmatched: 9. DNA for the CDR3: TGTGCCAGCAGTCCCAGCGGGGGGGAGATCGCAGATACGCAGTATTTT. Protein product: CASSPSGGEIADTQYF.

V gene TRBV7-2 combines with J gene TRBJ1-1; D is unresolved. The V and J ends lost 1 base and 3 bases respectively, with 9 bases between them. Germline CDR1 reads SGHTA; CDR2 reads FQGNSA. This CDR3 spans 14 amino acids. As DNA, the CDR3 is TGTGCCAGCAGCTTAGAAGAGTGGGACACTGAAGCTTTCTTT. Its translation: CASSLEEWDTEAFF.

The V gene is TRBV6-5, the J gene TRBJ1-2, with a weak D call TRBD1 (6 bases). With 6 bases removed from V and 3 bases from J, the gap between germline ends came to 14 bases. From germline, CDR1 is MNHEY and CDR2 SVGAGI. The CDR3 loop spans 14 amino acids. CDR3 nucleotide sequence: TGTGCCAGCAGCCTGGACAGCCTGGACTATGGCTACACCTTC. Its translation: CASSLDSLDYGYTF.

The chain recombines TRBV21-1 with TRBJ2-7; whether TRBD2, the table's D call, matches the DNA was not checked. TRBV21-1 is termed a pseudogene. The CDR3 consists of 15 residues. The CDR3 nucleotides read TGTGCCAGCAGCAAACGCAGGCGGGCGTCTTACGAGCAGTACTTC. Protein product: CASSKRRRASYEQYF.

The chain has TRBV4-1 and TRBJ1-1; TRBD1 is a possible D gene (6 bases). CDR3 length: 14 residues. V was cut by 5 bases and J by 3 bases, with 13 bases left in between. Per germline, CDR1 MGHRA and CDR2 YSYEKL. This chain's CDR3 is CASSYEQGHTEAFF. DNA for the CDR3: TGCGCCAGCAGCTATGAGCAGGGGCACACTGAAGCTTTCTTT.

This clone was recorded only once. The genes are TRBV28 and TRBJ2-7; 8 bases align to TRBD1. CDR3 length: 14 amino acids. The germline V gene has CDR1 MDHEN and CDR2 SYDVKM. Trimming cost V 1 base and J 4 bases; bases outside gene matches: 3. The CDR3 region is CASSLSDRGYEQYF. CDR3 DNA: TGTGCCAGCAGTTTATCCGACAGGGGTTACGAGCAGTACTTC.

Comment on this clone: At the DNA level, this CDR3 is encoded by other sequences in the same sample as well. V is TRBV6-1 and J is TRBJ2-7, with no clear D. The germline CDR1 and CDR2 sequences are MNHNS and SASEGT. The CDR3 contains 13 residues. Trimming left V 3 bases short and J 2 bases short, with 8 bases between. The DNA for the CDR3 is TGTGCCAGCAGTGACGGCAGTCCCTACGAGCAGTACTTC. It is translated as CASSDGSPYEQYF.

The gene calls are TRBV27 and TRBJ1-5, with a tentative D call TRBD1 (5 bases). V was trimmed by 11 bases and J by 5 bases, leaving 16 bases between them. The CDR3 has 13 residues. The germline V gene has CDR1 MNHEY and CDR2 SMNVEV (reference sequence). The CDR3 loop reads CASRGIRDQPQHF. In DNA, the CDR3 is TGTGCCTCTCGGGGGATTCGGGATCAGCCCCAGCATTTT.

V is TRBV4-1 and J is TRBJ1-1, with D tentatively TRBD1 (5 bases). The length of the CDR3 is 14 residues. Trimming stripped 1 base from V and 7 bases from J, with 13 bases between. The germline gives CDR1 MGHRA, CDR2 YSYEKL. The CDR3 sequence: CASSQVQTDREAFF. In DNA, the CDR3 is TGCGCCAGCAGCCAAGTTCAGACAGACCGTGAAGCTTTCTTT.

The J gene is TRBJ2-1, the V gene TRBV13; 11 nucleotides match TRBD2. CDR1 PRHDT and CDR2 FYEKMQ come from the germline V gene (reference sequence). J gave up 2 bases and V 1 base, and 7 bases lay outside the gene matches. The CDR3 loop spans 18 amino acids. This CDR3 reads CASSLEGGTSGAYNEQFF. The CDR3 DNA reads TGTGCCAGCAGCTTAGAGGGAGGGACTAGCGGAGCCTACAATGAGCAGTTCTTC.

The V and J genes are TRBV6-1 and TRBJ2-7; 14 bases line up with TRBD2. V trimming: 1 base; J trimming: 4 bases; junction bases outside the gene matches: 3. Germline V gene data show CDR1 as MNHNS and CDR2 as SASEGT. The CDR3 extends over 16 amino acids. The CDR3 region has the DNA TGTGCCAGCAGTGAAGATGGACTAGCGGGGGGTTACGAGCAGTACTTC. It specifies CASSEDGLAGGYEQYF.

The V gene is TRBV27, the J gene TRBJ2-3, with TRBD2 identical over 10 bases. CDR3 size: 17 residues. The germline V gene has CDR1 MNHEY and CDR2 SMNVEV (reference sequence). The ends lost 0 bases at V and 2 bases at J; junction bases unmatched: 5. The CDR3, as DNA: TGTGCCAGCAGTTTATCCCCTAGCGGGGGCCCCACAGATACGCAGTATTTT. As protein: CASSLSPSGGPTDTQYF.

This clone was picked up one time. The chain is built from TRBV10-3 and TRBJ2-7; 12 bases map to TRBD1. V was clipped by 10 bases and J by 5 bases; unmatched bases: 9. The CDR3 contains 14 residues. Germline lookup yields CDR1 ENHRY and CDR2 SYGVKD. The CDR3 loop is CATAGQGAANEQYF. CDR3 bases: TGTGCCACCGCGGGACAGGGGGCGGCTAACGAGCAGTACTTC.

The rearrangement joins TRBV10-3 to TRBJ2-3, with D possibly TRBD1 on 5 matching bases. The CDR3 has 16 amino acids. Trimming left V 1 base short and J 0 bases short, with 11 bases between. CDR1 is ENHRY, CDR2 SYGVKD, per germline. DNA for the CDR3: TGTGCCATCAGTGAGTTAGGGGTCGGGAGCACAGATACGCAGTATTTT. Translated: CAISELGVGSTDTQYF.

J is TRBJ2-5 and V is TRBV14; D ambiguous. V was shortened by 1 base and J by 3 bases, with 9 bases between the two germline ends. CDR3 length: 14 residues. Germline V gene data show CDR1 as SGHDN and CDR2 as FVKESK. The CDR3 loop reads CASSQVSNKETQYF. The CDR3 DNA reads as TGTGCCAGCAGCCAAGTATCCAATAAAGAGACCCAGTACTTC.

The chain links TRBV2 to TRBJ2-7; 9 bases are shared with TRBD1. CDR3 length: 12 residues. Germline CDR1 reads SNHLY; CDR2 reads FYNNEI. V was clipped by 7 bases and J by 5 bases; unmatched bases: 3. Here the CDR3 DNA reads TGTGCCAGCACCGGACAGGGGAACGAGCAGTACTTC. Amino acids: CASTGQGNEQYF.

The chain carries TRBV9 and TRBJ2-1; D is undetermined. Per germline, CDR1 SGDLS and CDR2 YYNGEE. The CDR3 covers 15 residues. The V end was cut by 0 bases, the J end by 0 bases, with 7 bases between. CDR3 protein: CASSVGLLSYNEQFF. CDR3 sequence (DNA): TGTGCCAGCAGCGTAGGACTTCTCTCCTACAATGAGCAGTTCTTC.

V usage is TRBV6-1 and J usage is TRBJ1-2; 9 nucleotides agree with TRBD1. The CDR3 length is 15 residues. CDR1 and CDR2 from the germline V gene are MNHNS and SASEGT. Trimming cost V 6 bases and J 2 bases; bases outside gene matches: 7. CDR3 residues: CASRTGTGINYGYTF. The DNA of the CDR3 is TGTGCCAGCAGAACCGGGACAGGGATCAACTATGGCTACACCTTC.

The chain carries TRBV4-1 and TRBJ2-3, with 10 nucleotides matching TRBD2. The germline V gene has CDR1 MGHRA and CDR2 YSYEKL. This CDR3 is built from 17 residues. V shed 0 bases and J 2 bases; nucleotides not matched to a gene: 5. In DNA form, the CDR3 reads TGCGCCAGCAGCCAAGATAGTCTAGCGGGGGCCACAGATACGCAGTATTTT. Translated: CASSQDSLAGATDTQYF.

About this clone itself: Distinct nucleotide sequences in the sample also encode this CDR3. The rearrangement joins TRBV6-5 to TRBJ2-1; 8 nucleotides align to TRBD2. In germline, CDR1 is MNHEY, CDR2 SVGAGI. J was trimmed by 1 base and V by 0 bases; bases with no gene match: 2. The CDR3 has 16 amino acids. Here the CDR3 reads CASSYSSGESYNEQFF. The DNA of the CDR3 is TGTGCCAGCAGTTACTCTAGCGGGGAGTCCTACAATGAGCAGTTCTTC.

The V and J genes are TRBV5-4 and TRBJ2-7, with D possibly being TRBD2 (5 bases). From germline, CDR1 is SGHNT and CDR2 YYREEE (reference sequence). Trimming took off 5 bases at V and 6 bases at J, with 15 bases between the two ends. The length of the CDR3 is 13 residues. Here the CDR3 reads CASSSDWGAEQYF. Written as DNA, the CDR3 is TGTGCCAGCAGTTCCGACTGGGGAGCCGAGCAGTACTTC.

V usage is TRBV2 and J usage is TRBJ1-2; tentatively, D is TRBD1 (6 bases). The CDR3 length is 13 residues. CDR1 is SNHLY and CDR2 is FYNNEI in the germline V gene. Trimming removed 4 bases at V and 5 bases at J, with 11 bases between. Written as DNA, the CDR3 is TGTGCCAGCAGTGTCCGGGACACTTATGGCTACACCTTC. Its protein is CASSVRDTYGYTF.

The chain links TRBV7-9 to TRBJ1-1; weak D call: TRBD1 (6 bases). The CDR3 runs to 15 residues. Germline CDR1 reads SEHNR; CDR2 reads FQNEAQ (reference sequence). V was cut by 3 bases and J by 5 bases, with 16 bases left in between. The CDR3 spells CASSFPTGIFTEAFF. CDR3 DNA: TGTGCCAGCAGCTTCCCAACAGGGATTTTTACTGAAGCTTTCTTT.

The V gene is TRBV6-6, the J gene TRBJ2-5; the match to TRBD2 covers 8 bases. Germline trimming cut 6 bases from V and 5 bases from J; bases unmatched to any gene: 8. The germline V gene has CDR1 MNHNY and CDR2 SVGAGI (reference sequence). This CDR3 contains 14 residues. The CDR3 DNA sequence: TGTGCCAGCAGCCCCGGGGGGGCCGGGGAGACCCAGTACTTC. This encodes CASSPGGAGETQYF.

A remark on this clone: The sample contains more than one DNA sequence encoding this CDR3. The V gene is TRBV5-1, the J gene TRBJ2-7, with no clear D. CDR3 length: 12 residues. Trimming left V 0 bases short and J 3 bases short, with 4 bases between. CDR1 and CDR2 from the germline V gene are SGHRS and YFSETQ. CDR3 bases: TGCGCCAGCAGCTTGGTTAGCTACGAGCAGTACTTC. This codes for CASSLVSYEQYF.